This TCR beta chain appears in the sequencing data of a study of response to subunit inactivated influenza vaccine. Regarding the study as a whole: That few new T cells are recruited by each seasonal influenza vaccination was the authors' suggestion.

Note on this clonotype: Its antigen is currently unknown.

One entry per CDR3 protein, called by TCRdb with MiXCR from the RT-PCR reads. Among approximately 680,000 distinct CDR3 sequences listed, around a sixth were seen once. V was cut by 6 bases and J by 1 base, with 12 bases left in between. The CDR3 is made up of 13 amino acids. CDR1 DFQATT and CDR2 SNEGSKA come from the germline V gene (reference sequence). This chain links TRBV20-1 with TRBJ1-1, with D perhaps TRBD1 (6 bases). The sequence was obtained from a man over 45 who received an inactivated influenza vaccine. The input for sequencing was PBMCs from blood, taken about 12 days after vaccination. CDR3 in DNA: TGCAGTGCGGCAGGGGAGCGGAACACTGAAGCTTTCTTT. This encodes CSAAGERNTEAFF.